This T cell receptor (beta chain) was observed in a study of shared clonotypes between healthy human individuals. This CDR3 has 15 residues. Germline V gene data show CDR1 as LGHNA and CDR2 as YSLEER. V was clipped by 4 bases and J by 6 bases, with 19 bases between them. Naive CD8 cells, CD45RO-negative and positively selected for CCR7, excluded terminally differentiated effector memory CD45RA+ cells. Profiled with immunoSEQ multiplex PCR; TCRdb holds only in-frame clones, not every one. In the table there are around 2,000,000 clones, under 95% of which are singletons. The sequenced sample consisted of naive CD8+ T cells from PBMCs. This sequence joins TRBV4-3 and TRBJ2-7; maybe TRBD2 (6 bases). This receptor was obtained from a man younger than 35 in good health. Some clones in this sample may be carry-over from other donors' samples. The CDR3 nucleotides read TGCGCCAGCAGCCCCAACTGGGGAGGAATTGGCGAGCAGTACTTC. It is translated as CASSPNWGGIGEQYF.